The 32 T cell receptor beta chains given below trace back to one sample, sequenced in a study of blood T cells in healthy people across ages (dated by TCRdb to between 2015 and 2016). The method was 5' RACE. Instrument on record: Illumina HiSeq 2500. A second roughly 7 to 11 cycle PCR used a sample-barcoded 5' primer and a J-beta primer mix. TCRdb trimmed public reads at Q25 via fastp, called clones via MiXCR and kept in-frame beta chains. Under each unique CDR3 protein, matching rows form one entry showing the most common genes and DNA. The sample profile shows more than 800,000 distinct CDR3 sequences; 25% to 35% of them were found once. In total, the top ten clones hold approximately 15% of the sample. Sequencing was carried out using blood. Source of these receptors: an elderly woman in good health.

The chain employs TRBV5-1 and TRBJ2-6; the D gene could be TRBD1 or TRBD2 (5 bases each). Trimming left V 3 bases short and J 1 base short, with 8 bases between. The CDR3 covers 15 residues. Looked up from germline, CDR1 is SGHRS and CDR2 is YFSETQ. CDR3 residues: CASSWDRSGANVLTF. The CDR3 nucleotides are TGCGCCAGCAGCTGGGACCGTTCTGGGGCCAACGTCCTGACTTTC.

This clonotype was observed many times. The V and J genes are TRBV20-1 and TRBJ2-7; D perhaps matches TRBD1 (6 bases). Deletions cut 6 bases from V and 0 bases from J, with 18 bases between. The CDR3 runs 15 residues. CDR1 and CDR2 from the germline V gene are DFQATT and SNEGSKA (reference sequence). CDR3 region: CSARPGAASSYEQYF. The CDR3 bases are TGCAGTGCCCGACCAGGGGCGGCCAGCTCCTACGAGCAGTACTTC.

About this clonotype: This may be a read error: a much more frequent sequence differs by one nucleotide. The J gene is TRBJ1-2, the V gene TRBV20-1; 11 positions agree with TRBD1. The V gene's germline CDR1 is DFQATT and CDR2 SNEGSKA (reference sequence). The CDR3 is 16 amino acids. V shed 5 bases and J 5 bases; nucleotides not matched to a gene: 13. The CDR3 is CSARNRDRGLGYGYTF. In DNA, the CDR3 is TGCAGTGCTCGAAATAGGGACAGGGGGTTAGGGTATGGCTACACCTTC.

This clonotype was observed many times. The chain links TRBV20-1 to TRBJ2-1, with 7 bases that match TRBD2. Germline V gene data show CDR1 as DFQATT and CDR2 as SNEGSKA (reference sequence). The J segment lost 3 bases and the V segment lost 0 bases, leaving 8 bases of the junction unmatched. This CDR3 region has 16 residues. The DNA for the CDR3 is TGCAGTGCTAGAGATCGGCGCGGGAGTAACTACAATGAGCAGTTCTTC. Its protein is CSARDRRGSNYNEQFF.

As regards this clonotype: A much larger clonotype is one base distant, so this may be a read error. The V gene is TRBV5-5, the J gene TRBJ2-1; maybe TRBD2 (5 bases). The end of the DNA fits TRBJ2-7 better, so the J call may be wrong. Per the germline V gene, CDR1 is SGHKS and CDR2 is YYEKEE (reference sequence). The CDR3 consists of 15 residues. Written as DNA, the CDR3 is TGTGCCAGCAGCTTCCCGGCTAGCTCCTACAATGAGCAGTACTTC. Translating gives CASSFPASSYNEQYF.

This clonotype showed up many times. Since a much larger clone is just one base distant, this may be a read error. The chain employs TRBV20-1 and TRBJ1-2, with a weak D call TRBD1 (5 bases). This CDR3 spans 15 amino acids. The germline gives CDR1 DFQATT, CDR2 SNEGSKA (reference sequence). Between the trimmed V and J ends, which lost 1 base and 4 bases, there was a span of 16 bases. CDR3 protein: CSARVGGETAYGYTF. For the CDR3, the DNA is TGCAGTGCTAGAGTTGGGGGAGAGACAGCCTATGGCTACACCTTC.

This clonotype was picked up a small number of times. The gene calls are TRBV11-2 and TRBJ2-2; D might be TRBD1 (6 bases). The V end was cut by 4 bases, the J end by 7 bases, with 10 bases between. The CDR3 is 13 amino acids. The germline V gene has CDR1 SGHAT and CDR2 FQNNGV. The CDR3 sequence is CASSSRGIGELFF. The CDR3 bases are TGTGCCAGCAGCTCCAGGGGTATCGGGGAGCTGTTTTTT.

J is TRBJ1-5 and V is TRBV7-2; D is possibly TRBD1 (5 bases). Germline values: CDR1 SGHTA, CDR2 FQGNSA. The CDR3 has 13 residues. Trimming took 6 bases from V and 7 from J, leaving 13 bases between them. The CDR3 loop reads CASRQTRDQPQHF. CDR3 sequence (DNA): TGTGCCAGCAGACAGACCAGGGACCAGCCCCAGCATTTT. The full variable domain, in which reference TRBV7-2 and TRBJ1-5 provide the parts outside the CDR3, is GAGVSQSPSNKVTEKGKDVELRCDPISGHTALYWYRQSLGQGLEFLIYFQGNSAPDKSGLPSDRFSAERTGGSVSTLTIQRTQQEDSAVYLCASRQTRDQPQHFGDGTRLSIL.

This clonotype has at least ten counts. This chain joins TRBV15 and TRBJ1-5, with D possibly being TRBD1 (5 bases). This CDR3 comprises 15 residues. Germline CDR1 reads LNHNV; CDR2 reads YYDKDF (reference sequence). Trimming cost V 1 base and J 1 base, with 8 bases left between them. The DNA of the CDR3 is TGTGCCACCAGCAGAGGCGGGGCAAGCAATCAGCCCCAGCATTTT. It yields the protein CATSRGGASNQPQHF.

This rearrangement joins TRBV5-5 to TRBJ1-1; 7 nucleotides line up with TRBD1. CDR3 size: 18 residues. With V trimmed by 5 bases and J by 3 bases, 19 bases remained unmatched. Germline-derived CDR1 and CDR2 are SGHKS and YYEKEE (reference sequence). In nucleotides, the CDR3 is TGTGCCAGCAGTTCAATTACAGGGGTTCGATTGTTGGACACTGAAGCTTTCTTT. Its translation: CASSSITGVRLLDTEAFF.

A remark on this clonotype: Since a much larger clone is just one base distant, this may be a read error. The gene calls are TRBV15 and TRBJ1-2, with D tentatively TRBD1 (5 bases). The CDR3 spans 13 residues. In germline, CDR1 is LNHNV, CDR2 YYDKDF (reference sequence). The ends were cut back, 6 bases at V and 7 bases at J, with 15 bases in the middle. The CDR3 loop reads CATSGGRGGGYTF. As DNA, the CDR3 is TGTGCCACCAGTGGGGGTCGGGGTGGTGGCTACACCTTC.

This chain uses TRBV7-3 with TRBJ2-7; TRBD2 matches at 8 bases. V trimming: 4 bases; J trimming: 4 bases; junction bases outside the gene matches: 9. CDR3 size: 15 residues. Germline values: CDR1 SGHTA, CDR2 FQGTGA. The CDR3 nucleotides are TGTGCCAGCAGCTCCCCCGGGAGGGGAATTTACGAGCAGTACTTC. This sequence encodes CASSSPGRGIYEQYF.

The table lists this clonotype with a few counts. The chain is built from TRBV18 and TRBJ1-1; 7 nucleotides match TRBD1. The V and J ends lost 5 bases and 0 bases, in that order; junction bases with no gene match: 3. CDR3 length: 14 amino acids. CDR1 is KGHSH and CDR2 is LQKENI in the germline V gene. This CDR3 is CASSGQEMNTEAFF. The CDR3 DNA sequence: TGTGCCAGCTCAGGACAGGAGATGAACACTGAAGCTTTCTTT.

This clonotype has only one observation. The CDR3 here is CASSQVKSSGGADEQFF. The CDR3 DNA reads as TGTGCCAGCAGCCAAGTTAAGTCTAGCGGGGGGGCGGATGAGCAGTTCTTC. This rearrangement joins TRBV14 to TRBJ2-1, with 12 bases aligning to TRBD2. The CDR3 is 17 residues long. After removal of 1 base from V and 8 bases from J, the junction contained 9 bases not matched to a gene. Germline lookup yields CDR1 SGHDN and CDR2 FVKESK.

This clonotype occurred many times. The genes are TRBV5-1 and TRBJ2-5; 9 positions match TRBD2. The germline V gene encodes CDR1 SGHRS and CDR2 YFSETQ. Germline trimming cut 4 bases from V and 3 bases from J; bases unmatched to any gene: 10. The CDR3 covers 16 residues. The CDR3 DNA sequence: TGCGCCAGCAGCCCCCGGGTAGCGGGGGTCGAAGAGACCCAGTACTTC. It translates to CASSPRVAGVEETQYF.

The table lists this clonotype with a few counts. The chain carries TRBV4-3 and TRBJ1-1; D perhaps matches TRBD1 (5 bases). Between the trimmed V and J ends, which lost 0 bases and 2 bases, there was a span of 13 bases. The CDR3 extends over 16 amino acids. Per germline, CDR1 LGHNA and CDR2 YSLEER. CDR3 sequence (DNA): TGCGCCAGCAGCCAAGAGGTGGGGGGTTTCAACACTGAAGCTTTCTTT. It codes for CASSQEVGGFNTEAFF.

This clonotype was picked up a small number of times. J is TRBJ2-6 and V is TRBV11-3, with unresolved D. V lost 0 bases and J 1 base, leaving 13 bases between the germline ends. The CDR3 length is 18 residues. CDR1 SGHNT and CDR2 YENEEA come from the germline V gene. CDR3 in amino acids: CASSLEGEALSGANVLTF. In DNA form, the CDR3 reads TGTGCCAGCAGCTTAGAGGGTGAGGCTCTTTCTGGGGCCAACGTCCTGACTTTC.

With regard to this clonotype: Since a much larger clone is just one base distant, this may be a read error. The rearrangement uses TRBV7-9 and TRBJ1-6, with 9 nucleotides matching TRBD1. CDR3 size: 15 residues. Germline V gene sequence: CDR1 SEHNR, CDR2 FQNEAQ (reference sequence). This chain's CDR3 is CASRTSGTGYSPRHF. In DNA, the CDR3 is TGTGCCAGCAGAACTTCCGGGACAGGGTATTCACCCCGCCACTTT.

The V call is TRBV9, the J call TRBJ2-1, with 8 bases matching TRBD2. The J call is doubtful: the DNA matches TRBJ2-7 better. CDR1 is SGDLS and CDR2 is YYNGEE in the germline V gene. This CDR3 has 16 residues. The CDR3 DNA follows: TGTGCCAGCAGCGTAGATAGCGGGGATTCCTACAATGAGCAGTACTTC. Encoded protein: CASSVDSGDSYNEQYF.

This clonotype was seen more than once but under ten times. Since a much larger clone is just one base distant, this may be a read error. The rearrangement uses TRBV5-1 and TRBJ2-3, with D perhaps given as TRBD1 or TRBD2 (7 bases each). CDR1 SGHRS and CDR2 YFSETQ come from the germline V gene. The CDR3 loop spans 14 amino acids. The ends were cut back, 3 bases at V and 5 bases at J, with 13 bases in the middle. CDR3 sequence reads: CASSWEGARDTQYF. DNA for the CDR3: TGCGCCAGCAGCTGGGAGGGGGCAAGAGATACGCAGTATTTT. Supplemented by reference TRBV5-1 and TRBJ2-3, the full variable domain reads KAGVTQTPRYLIKTRGQQVTLSCSPISGHRSVSWYQQTPGQGLQFLFEYFSETQRNKGNFPGRFSGRQFSNSRSEMNVSTLELGDSALYLCASSWEGARDTQYFGPGTRLTVL.

This clonotype has more than one count but fewer than ten. The gene calls are TRBV4-3 and TRBJ1-6, with D unresolved. Germline V gene data show CDR1 as LGHNA and CDR2 as YSLEER. V was clipped by 0 bases and J by 9 bases, with 6 bases between them. The CDR3 length is 13 residues. The CDR3 bases are TGCGCCAGCAGCCAAGATCTAGGTTCACCCCTCCACTTT. It translates to CASSQDLGSPLHF.

In this sample, this clonotype turned up many times. The chain carries TRBV6-1 and TRBJ2-3; 8 bases fit TRBD1. Germline lookup yields CDR1 MNHNS and CDR2 SASEGT. The junction had 5 bases not matched to a gene; V was cut back by 3 bases and J by 3 bases. CDR3 length: 15 residues. As DNA, the CDR3 is TGTGCCAGCAGTGATCACAGGGGGAGAACAGATACGCAGTATTTT. Its translation is CASSDHRGRTDTQYF.

The rearrangement joins TRBV30 to TRBJ2-3, with a possible D match to TRBD2 (5 bases). CDR1 and CDR2 from the germline V gene are GTSNPN and SVGIG (reference sequence). Trimming removed 4 bases from V and 2 bases from J, with 10 bases in between. This CDR3 is 13 amino acids long. The CDR3 loop is CAWIRENTDTQYF. Written as DNA, the CDR3 is TGTGCCTGGATTAGGGAGAACACAGATACGCAGTATTTT.

This clonotype was observed a handful of times. A much larger clone differs from this one at a single base, so this may be a read error. Written as DNA, the CDR3 is TGTGCCAGCAGGAGGACAGGATCCTCCTACAAGCAGTACTTC. As protein: CASRRTGSSYKQYF. The chain is built from TRBV6-2 or TRBV6-3 and TRBJ2-7; 7 bases map to TRBD1. CDR3 size: 14 residues. CDR1 is MNHEY, CDR2 SVGEGT, per germline.

In this sample, this clonotype turned up many times. J is TRBJ2-1 and V is TRBV5-1; D is ambiguous. The V gene lost 6 bases and the J gene lost 6 bases, with 7 bases spanning the gap. The CDR3 is 11 residues long. The germline V gene encodes CDR1 SGHRS and CDR2 YFSETQ. CDR3 region: CASTISNEQFF. The CDR3 region has the DNA TGCGCCAGCACCATAAGCAATGAGCAGTTCTTC.

This chain links TRBV3-1 with TRBJ1-1; perhaps TRBD1 as D (5 bases). Trimming stripped 1 base from V and 1 base from J, with 13 bases between. CDR3 length equals 16 residues. Germline V lookup: CDR1 LGHDT, CDR2 YNNKEL (reference sequence). The CDR3 sequence: CASSQAGTHRNTEAFF. DNA of the CDR3: TGTGCCAGCAGCCAAGCGGGGACTCATAGGAACACTGAAGCTTTCTTT.

This clonotype was seen ten or more times. The J gene is TRBJ2-3, the V gene TRBV6-2 or TRBV6-3, with D perhaps TRBD1 (6 bases). Germline V gene lookup returns CDR1 MNHEY and CDR2 SVGEGT. This CDR3 is built from 14 residues. Trimming left V 7 bases short and J 5 bases short, with 16 bases between. CDR3 residues: CASISQGAGDTQYF. CDR3 bases: TGTGCCAGCATCTCACAGGGTGCTGGAGATACGCAGTATTTT.

V and J are TRBV18 and TRBJ1-5; D remains ambiguous. V lost 5 bases, J lost 7 bases, and 18 bases lay in between. The CDR3 spans 15 residues. The germline CDR1 and CDR2 sequences are KGHSH and LQKENI. CDR3 sequence reads: CASSSLGEVRQPQHF. CDR3 nucleotides: TGTGCCAGCTCAAGTCTCGGGGAGGTAAGGCAGCCCCAGCATTTT.

Concerning this clonotype: Being one base from a much bigger clone, this may be a read error. The chain has TRBV18 and TRBJ1-2; no clear D. CDR3 length equals 14 residues. Germline loops: CDR1 KGHSH, CDR2 LQKENI. The CDR3, as DNA: TGTGCCAGCCCACCGGATACGCGGGGCTATGGCTACACCTTC. Its translation is CASPPDTRGYGYTF.

This clonotype was found a few times. J is TRBJ2-2 and V is TRBV6-2 or TRBV6-3; D may be TRBD1 or TRBD2 (6 bases each). CDR3 size: 13 residues. V was shortened by 10 bases and J by 1 base, with 10 bases between the two germline ends. Germline V gene data show CDR1 as MNHEY and CDR2 as SVGEGT. In nucleotides, the CDR3 is TGTGCCACCGCGGGACAGAACACCGGGGAGCTGTTTTTT. This sequence encodes CATAGQNTGELFF.

The table lists this clonotype with a few counts. The rearrangement uses TRBV11-3 and TRBJ1-2; TRBD1 matches 7 bases. CDR1 and CDR2 from the germline V gene are SGHNT and YENEEA. With 1 base clipped from V and 2 bases from J, the junction kept 10 bases outside the gene matches. This CDR3 comprises 17 residues. CDR3 in amino acids: CASSLGNMGQPNYGYTF. The CDR3 nucleotides read TGTGCCAGCAGCTTAGGAAATATGGGACAGCCAAACTATGGCTACACCTTC.

This chain connects TRBV2 to TRBJ2-1; 13 bases map to TRBD2. J gave up 12 bases and V 11 bases, and 16 bases lay outside the gene matches. This CDR3 has 15 amino acids. Germline CDR1 SNHLY, CDR2 FYNNEI. The CDR3 reads CAAKRGLAGPGGQFF. The DNA for the CDR3 is TGTGCCGCGAAGCGGGGACTAGCGGGGCCGGGGGGGCAGTTCTTC.